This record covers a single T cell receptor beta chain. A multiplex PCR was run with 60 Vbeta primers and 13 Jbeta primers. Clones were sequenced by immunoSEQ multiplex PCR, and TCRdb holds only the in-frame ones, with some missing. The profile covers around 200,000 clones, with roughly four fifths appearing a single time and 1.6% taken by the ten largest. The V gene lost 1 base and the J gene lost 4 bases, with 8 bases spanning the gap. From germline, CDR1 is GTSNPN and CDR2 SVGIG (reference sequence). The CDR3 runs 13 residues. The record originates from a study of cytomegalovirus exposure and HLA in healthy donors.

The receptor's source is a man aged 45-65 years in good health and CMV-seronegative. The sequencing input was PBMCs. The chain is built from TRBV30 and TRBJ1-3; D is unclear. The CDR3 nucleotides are TGTGCCTGGAGTGGGGCCGCCGGAAACACCATATATTTT. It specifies CAWSGAAGNTIYF. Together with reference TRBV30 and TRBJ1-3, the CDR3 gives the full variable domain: SQTIHQWPATLVQPVGSPLSLECTVEGTSNPNLYWYRQAAGRGLQLLFYSVGIGQISSEVPQNLSASRPQDRQFILSSKKLLLSDSGFYLCAWSGAAGNTIYFGEGSWLTVV.